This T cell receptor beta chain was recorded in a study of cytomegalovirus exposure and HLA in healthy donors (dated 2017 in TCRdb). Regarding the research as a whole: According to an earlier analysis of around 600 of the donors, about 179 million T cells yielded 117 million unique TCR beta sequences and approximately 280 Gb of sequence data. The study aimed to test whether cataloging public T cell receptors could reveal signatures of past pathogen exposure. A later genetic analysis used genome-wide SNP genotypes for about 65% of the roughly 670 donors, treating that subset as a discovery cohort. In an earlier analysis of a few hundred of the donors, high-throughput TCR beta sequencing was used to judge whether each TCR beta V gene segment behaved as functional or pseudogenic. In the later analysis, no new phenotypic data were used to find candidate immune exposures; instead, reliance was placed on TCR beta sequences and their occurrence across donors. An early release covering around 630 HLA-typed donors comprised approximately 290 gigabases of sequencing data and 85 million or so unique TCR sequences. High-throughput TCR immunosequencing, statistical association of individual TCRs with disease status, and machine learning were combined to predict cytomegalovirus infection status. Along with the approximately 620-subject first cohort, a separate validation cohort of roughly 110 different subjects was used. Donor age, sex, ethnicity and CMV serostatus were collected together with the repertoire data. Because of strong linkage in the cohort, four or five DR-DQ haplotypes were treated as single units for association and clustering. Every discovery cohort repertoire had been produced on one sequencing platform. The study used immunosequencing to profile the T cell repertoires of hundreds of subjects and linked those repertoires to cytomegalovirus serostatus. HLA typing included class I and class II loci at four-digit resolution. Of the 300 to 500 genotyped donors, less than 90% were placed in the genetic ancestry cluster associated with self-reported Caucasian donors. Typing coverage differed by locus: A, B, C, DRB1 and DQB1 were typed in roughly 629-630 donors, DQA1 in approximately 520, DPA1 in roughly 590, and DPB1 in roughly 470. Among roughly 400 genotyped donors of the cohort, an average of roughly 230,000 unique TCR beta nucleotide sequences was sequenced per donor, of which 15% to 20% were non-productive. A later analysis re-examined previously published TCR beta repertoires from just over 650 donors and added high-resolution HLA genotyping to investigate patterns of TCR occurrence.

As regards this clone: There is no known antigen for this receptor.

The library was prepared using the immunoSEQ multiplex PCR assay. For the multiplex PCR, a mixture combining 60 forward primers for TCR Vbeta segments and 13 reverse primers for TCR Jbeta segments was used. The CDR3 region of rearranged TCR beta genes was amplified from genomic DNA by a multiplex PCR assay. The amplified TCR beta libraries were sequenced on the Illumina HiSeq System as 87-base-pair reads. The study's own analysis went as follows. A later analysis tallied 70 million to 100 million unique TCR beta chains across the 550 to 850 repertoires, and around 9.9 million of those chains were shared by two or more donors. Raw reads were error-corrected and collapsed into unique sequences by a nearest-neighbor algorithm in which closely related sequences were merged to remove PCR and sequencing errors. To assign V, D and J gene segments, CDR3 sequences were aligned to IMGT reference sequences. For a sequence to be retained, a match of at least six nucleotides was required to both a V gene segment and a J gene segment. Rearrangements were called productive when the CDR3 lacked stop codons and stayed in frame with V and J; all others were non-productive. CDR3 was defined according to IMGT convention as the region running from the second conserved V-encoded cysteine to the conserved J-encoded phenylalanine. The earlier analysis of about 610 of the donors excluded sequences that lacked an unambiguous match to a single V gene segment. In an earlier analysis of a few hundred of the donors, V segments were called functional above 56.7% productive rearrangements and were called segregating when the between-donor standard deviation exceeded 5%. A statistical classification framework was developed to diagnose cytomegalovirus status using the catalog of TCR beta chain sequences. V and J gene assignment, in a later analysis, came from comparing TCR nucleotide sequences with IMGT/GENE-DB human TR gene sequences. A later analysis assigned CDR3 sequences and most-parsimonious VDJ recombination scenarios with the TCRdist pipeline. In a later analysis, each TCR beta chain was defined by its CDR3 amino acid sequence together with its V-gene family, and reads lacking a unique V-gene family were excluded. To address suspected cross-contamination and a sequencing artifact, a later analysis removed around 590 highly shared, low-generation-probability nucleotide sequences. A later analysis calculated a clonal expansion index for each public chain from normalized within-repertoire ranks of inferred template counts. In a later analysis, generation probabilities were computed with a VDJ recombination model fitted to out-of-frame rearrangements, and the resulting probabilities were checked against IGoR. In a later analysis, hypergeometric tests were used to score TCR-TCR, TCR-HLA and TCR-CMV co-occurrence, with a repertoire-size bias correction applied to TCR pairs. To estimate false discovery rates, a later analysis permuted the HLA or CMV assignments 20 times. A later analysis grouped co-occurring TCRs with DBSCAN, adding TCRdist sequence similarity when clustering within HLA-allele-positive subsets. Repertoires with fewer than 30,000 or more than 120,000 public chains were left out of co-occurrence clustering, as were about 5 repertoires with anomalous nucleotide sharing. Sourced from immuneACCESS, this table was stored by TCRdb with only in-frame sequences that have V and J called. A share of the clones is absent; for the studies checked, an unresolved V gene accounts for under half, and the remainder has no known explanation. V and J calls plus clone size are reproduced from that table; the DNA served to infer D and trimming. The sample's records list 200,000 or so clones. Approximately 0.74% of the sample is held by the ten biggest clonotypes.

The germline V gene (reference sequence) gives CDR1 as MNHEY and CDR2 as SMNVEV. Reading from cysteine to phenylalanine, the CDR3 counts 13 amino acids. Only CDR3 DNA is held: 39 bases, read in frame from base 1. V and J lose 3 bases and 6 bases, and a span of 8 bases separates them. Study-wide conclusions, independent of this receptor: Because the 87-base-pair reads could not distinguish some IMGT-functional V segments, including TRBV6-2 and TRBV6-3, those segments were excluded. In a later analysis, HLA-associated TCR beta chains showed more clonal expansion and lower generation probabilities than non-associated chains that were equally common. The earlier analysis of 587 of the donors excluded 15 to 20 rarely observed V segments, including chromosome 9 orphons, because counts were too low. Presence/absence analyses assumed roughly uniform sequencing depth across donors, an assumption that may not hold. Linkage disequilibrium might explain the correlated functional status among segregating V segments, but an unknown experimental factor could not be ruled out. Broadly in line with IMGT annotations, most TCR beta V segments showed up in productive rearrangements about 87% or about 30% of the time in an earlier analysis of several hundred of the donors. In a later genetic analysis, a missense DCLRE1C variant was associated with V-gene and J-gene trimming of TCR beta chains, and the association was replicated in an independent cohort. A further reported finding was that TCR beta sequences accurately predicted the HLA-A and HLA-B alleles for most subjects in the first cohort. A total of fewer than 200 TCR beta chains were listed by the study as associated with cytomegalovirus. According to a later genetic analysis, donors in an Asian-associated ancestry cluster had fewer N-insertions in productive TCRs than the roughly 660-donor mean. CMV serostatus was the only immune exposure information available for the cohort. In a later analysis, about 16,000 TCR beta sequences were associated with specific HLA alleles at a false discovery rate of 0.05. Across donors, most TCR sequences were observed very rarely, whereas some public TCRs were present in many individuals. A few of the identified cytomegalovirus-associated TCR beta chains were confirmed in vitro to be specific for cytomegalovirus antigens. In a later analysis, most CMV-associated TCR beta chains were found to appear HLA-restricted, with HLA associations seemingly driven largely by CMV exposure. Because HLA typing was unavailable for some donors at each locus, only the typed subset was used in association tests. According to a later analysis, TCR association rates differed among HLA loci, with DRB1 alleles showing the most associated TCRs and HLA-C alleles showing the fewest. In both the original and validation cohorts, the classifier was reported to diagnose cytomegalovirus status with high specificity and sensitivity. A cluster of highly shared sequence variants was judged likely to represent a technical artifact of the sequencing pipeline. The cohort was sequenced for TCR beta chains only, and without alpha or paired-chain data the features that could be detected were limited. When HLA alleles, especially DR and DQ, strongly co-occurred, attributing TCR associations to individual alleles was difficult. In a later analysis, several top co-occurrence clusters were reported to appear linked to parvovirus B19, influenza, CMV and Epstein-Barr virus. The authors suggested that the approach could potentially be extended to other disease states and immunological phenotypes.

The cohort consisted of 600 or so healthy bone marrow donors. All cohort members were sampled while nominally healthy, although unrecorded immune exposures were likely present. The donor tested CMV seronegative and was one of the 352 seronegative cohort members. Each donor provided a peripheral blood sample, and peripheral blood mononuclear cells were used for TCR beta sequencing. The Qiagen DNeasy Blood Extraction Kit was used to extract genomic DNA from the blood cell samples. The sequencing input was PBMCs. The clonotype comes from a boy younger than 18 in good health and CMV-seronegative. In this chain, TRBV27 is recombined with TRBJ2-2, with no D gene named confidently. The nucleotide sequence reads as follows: TGTGCCAGCAGTTTCCGGTCCGCCGGGGAGCTGTTTTTT. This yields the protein CASSFRSAGELFF.